Included here is one T cell receptor (beta chain) sequence, with context. Antigen unknown. This sample stems from a study of CD8+CD57+ T cells in acquired aplastic anemia. Per germline, CDR1 SGHTA and CDR2 FQGNSA. This CDR3 spans 14 amino acids. Trimming removed 4 bases from V and 2 bases from J; junction bases left unmatched: 2. CD8+CD57+ cell expansion had been shown by flow cytometry in patients chosen for sequencing. The authors additionally sequenced CD8+CD57+ effector memory cells from 2 of 12 patients. The cohort consisted entirely of patients having severe acquired aplastic anemia. At blood sampling, none of the patients had yet received therapy. TCR beta VDJ and CDR3 profiling used genomic DNA as template. TCRdb recomputed calls from the reads with MiXCR, one row per CDR3 protein. The table has about 20,000 distinct CDR3 sequences, 40% seen once. Study-wide points: When set against total CD4+ and CD8+ pools, CD8+CD57+ cells in patients had lower diversity. Patients and controls were not found to differ significantly in CD8+ Simpson's diversity.

Sample: CD8+CD57+ T cells sorted from PBMCs. Subset given: bead-enriched CD8+CD57+ effector memory T cells from SAA patients. The receptor's source is a human donor with aplastic anemia. The chain links TRBV7-2 to TRBJ2-7; TRBD2 agrees at 10 bases. CDR3 in amino acids: CASSWTSGPYEQYF. CDR3 DNA sequence: TGTGCCAGCAGCTGGACTAGCGGACCCTACGAGCAGTACTTC. Using reference TRBV7-2 and TRBJ2-7 for the parts outside the CDR3, the full variable domain is GAGVSQSPSNKVTEKGKDVELRCDPISGHTALYWYRQSLGQGLEFLIYFQGNSAPDKSGLPSDRFSAERTGGSVSTLTIQRTQQEDSAVYLCASSWTSGPYEQYFGPGTRLTVT.